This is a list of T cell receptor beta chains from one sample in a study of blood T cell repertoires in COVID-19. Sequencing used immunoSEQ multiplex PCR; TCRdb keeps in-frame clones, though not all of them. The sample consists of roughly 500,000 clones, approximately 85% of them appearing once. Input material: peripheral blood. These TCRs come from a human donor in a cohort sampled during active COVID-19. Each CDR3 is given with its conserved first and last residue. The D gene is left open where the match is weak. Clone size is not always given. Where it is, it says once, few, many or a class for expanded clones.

CASSLGQGDEQFF	TGTGCCAGCAGCTTGGGACAGGGGGACGAGCAGTTCTTC	.	TRBV11-3	TRBD1	TRBJ2-1
CAWSSGQPTYTDTQYF	TGTGCCTGGAGTTCGGGACAACCTACCTACACAGATACGCAGTATTTT	.	TRBV30	.	TRBJ2-3
CASSIVAGIETQYF	TGTGCCAGTAGTATCGTAGCGGGGATAGAGACCCAGTACTTC	.	TRBV19	TRBD2	TRBJ2-5
CASSLNRQGANSPLHF	TGTGCCAGCAGCTTAAACAGACAGGGGGCGAATTCACCCCTCCACTTT	.	TRBV7-3	TRBD1	TRBJ1-6
CAAGRGGYGTEAFF	TGTGCCGCGGGGAGGGGGGGCTACGGCACTGAAGCTTTCTTT	.	TRBV3-1/TRBV3-2	.	TRBJ1-1
CASSLADGASGAYEQYF	TGTGCCAGCAGCTTAGCGGATGGGGCTAGCGGGGCCTACGAGCAGTACTTC	.	TRBV7-2	TRBD2	TRBJ2-7
CASSPWDREQETQYF	TGTGCCAGCAGCCCATGGGACAGGGAGCAAGAGACCCAGTACTTC	.	TRBV5-6	TRBD1	TRBJ2-5
CASSLTRTRNNEQFF	TGTGCCAGCAGCTTAACGCGGACTAGGAACAATGAGCAGTTCTTC	.	TRBV7-3	TRBD2	TRBJ2-1
CASSPTSGRSYEQYF	TGTGCCAGTAGTCCAACTAGCGGGAGGTCCTACGAGCAGTACTTC	.	TRBV19	TRBD2	TRBJ2-7
CASSLTSGRETQYF	TGTGCCAGCAGCCTGACTAGCGGGAGGGAGACCCAGTACTTC	.	TRBV5-8	TRBD2	TRBJ2-5
CASSDWRLGRETQYF	TGTGCCAGCAGTGATTGGAGACTCGGGAGGGAGACCCAGTACTTC	.	TRBV25-1	TRBD2	TRBJ2-5
CASRDGRRDNQPQHF	TGTGCCAGCAGGGACGGGCGCAGGGACAATCAGCCCCAGCATTTT	.	TRBV2	.	TRBJ1-5
CAITRQGGNSGANVLTF	TGTGCCATCACCCGACAGGGGGGAAACTCTGGGGCCAACGTCCTGACTTTC	.	TRBV10-3	TRBD1	TRBJ2-6
CASSSVWASGTQETQYF	TGTGCCAGCAGTTCGGTATGGGCTAGCGGGACCCAAGAGACCCAGTACTTC	.	TRBV28	TRBD2	TRBJ2-5
CASSPTGGPYEQYF	TGTGCCAGCAGCCCTACAGGGGGACCCTACGAGCAGTACTTC	.	TRBV3-1/TRBV3-2	TRBD1	TRBJ2-7
CASSRSLVPGGPLSGELFF	TGCGCCAGCAGCCGTTCACTCGTCCCGGGAGGGCCTCTGTCCGGGGAGCTGTTTTTT	.	TRBV4-1	TRBD2	TRBJ2-2
CASSSTHEAEKLFF	TGCGCCAGCAGCTCCACGCATGAGGCCGAAAAACTGTTTTTT	.	TRBV5-1	.	TRBJ1-4
CASSLGLAGGPAVYEQYF	TGTGCCAGCAGCTTAGGACTAGCGGGAGGGCCCGCAGTATACGAGCAGTACTTC	.	TRBV7-9	TRBD2	TRBJ2-7
CASSQVTGYNQPQHF	TGTGCCAGCAGCCAAGTAACGGGGTACAATCAGCCCCAGCATTTT	.	TRBV4-2	.	TRBJ1-5
CASSITGGGTDTQYF	TGTGCCAGTAGTATAACAGGGGGCGGCACAGATACGCAGTATTTT	.	TRBV19	TRBD1	TRBJ2-3
CAWSGGLAYHEQYF	TGTGCCTGGAGTGGGGGACTAGCGTACCACGAGCAGTACTTC	.	TRBV30	TRBD2	TRBJ2-7
CASSAPRGGLNSPLHF	TGTGCCAGCAGTGCCCCACGGGGGGGGCTTAACTCACCCCTCCACTTT	.	TRBV28	.	TRBJ1-6
CASEGTSSYNEQFF	TGTGCCAGCGAGGGAACTAGCTCCTACAATGAGCAGTTCTTC	once	TRBV3-1/TRBV3-2	.	TRBJ2-1
CASAAPSSYNEQFF	TGTGCCAGCGCGGCCCCGAGCTCCTACAATGAGCAGTTCTTC	.	TRBV6-5	.	TRBJ2-1
CASSFETTLYGYTF	TGTGCCAGCAGCTTTGAGACAACCCTCTATGGCTACACCTTC	.	TRBV7-2	.	TRBJ1-2
CASSLATAGNTIYF	TGTGCCAGCAGCTTAGCCACGGCTGGAAACACCATATATTTT	.	TRBV7-2	.	TRBJ1-3
CASSYRDRGNSPLHF	TGTGCCAGCAGCTACCGGGACAGGGGCAATTCACCCCTCCACTTT	.	TRBV7-8	TRBD1	TRBJ1-6
CASSLMGTSGNEQFF	TGTGCCAGCAGCTTAATGGGGACTAGCGGTAATGAGCAGTTCTTC	.	TRBV7-3	TRBD2	TRBJ2-1
CASSYWPGQPYGYTF	TGTGCCAGCAGTTATTGGCCGGGACAGCCGTATGGCTACACCTTC	few	TRBV6-6	TRBD1	TRBJ1-2
CASSHDRGRGKLFF	TGTGCCAGCAGCCATGACAGGGGGCGCGGAAAACTGTTTTTT	.	TRBV5-4	TRBD1	TRBJ1-4
CAWSRQGTNEKLFF	TGTGCCTGGAGTCGGCAGGGAACTAATGAAAAACTGTTTTTT	.	TRBV30	.	TRBJ1-4
CASRETSGSSDTQYF	TGTGCCAGTAGGGAAACTAGCGGGAGTTCAGATACGCAGTATTTT	.	TRBV19	TRBD2	TRBJ2-3
CAWAGLAGIGEQFF	TGTGCCTGGGCGGGACTAGCGGGAATTGGTGAGCAGTTCTTC	.	TRBV30	TRBD2	TRBJ2-1
CASSQGLAGWFF	TGTGCCAGCAGCCAGGGACTAGCGGGGTGGTTCTTC	.	TRBV7-9	TRBD2	TRBJ2-1
CASSRGLAGVETQYF	TGTGCCAGCTCGAGGGGACTAGCGGGAGTTGAGACCCAGTACTTC	.	TRBV2	TRBD2	TRBJ2-5
CASSFLGANSYEQYF	TGTGCCAGCAGTTTTTTAGGGGCTAACTCCTACGAGCAGTACTTC	.	TRBV6-5	.	TRBJ2-7
CASSPDFSYEQYF	TGTGCCAGCAGCCCGGACTTTTCCTACGAGCAGTACTTC	.	TRBV11-3	.	TRBJ2-7
CAISDRDRGHSNYGYTF	TGTGCCATCAGTGATCGGGACAGGGGCCACTCTAACTATGGCTACACCTTC	.	TRBV10-3	TRBD1	TRBJ1-2
CASSLRTQNAFF	TGTGCCAGCAGTTTGAGGACACAGAATGCTTTCTTT	.	TRBV28	.	TRBJ1-1
CSVANRGREKLFF	TGCAGCGTAGCGAACAGGGGGCGCGAAAAACTGTTTTTT	.	TRBV29-1	TRBD1	TRBJ1-4
CATSRGGGLNEKLFF	TGTGCCACCAGCAGAGGGGGGGGCCTTAATGAAAAACTGTTTTTT	.	TRBV15	.	TRBJ1-4
CASRDRNSPLHF	TGTGCCAGCAGGGACAGGAATTCACCCCTCCACTTT	.	TRBV28	TRBD1	TRBJ1-6
CASSLSSGYQETQYF	TGTGCCAGCAGTTTGAGTAGCGGGTACCAAGAGACCCAGTACTTC	.	TRBV28	TRBD2	TRBJ2-5
CASSSLGRETQYF	TGTGCCAGCAGTTCGCTGGGGCGGGAGACCCAGTACTTC	.	TRBV12-3/TRBV12-4	.	TRBJ2-5
CASSPPGQGGEAFF	TGTGCCAGCTCACCACCTGGCCAGGGAGGTGAAGCTTTCTTT	once	TRBV18	.	TRBJ1-1
CASSKEGLAWKDEQFF	TGTGCCAGCAGCAAAGAGGGACTAGCGTGGAAGGATGAGCAGTTCTTC	.	TRBV21-1	.	TRBJ2-1
CASSLRPGQGTEAFF	TGTGCCAGTAGTTTACGCCCCGGACAGGGGACTGAAGCTTTCTTT	.	TRBV19	TRBD1	TRBJ1-1
CASSLGTSPGNEQFF	TGTGCCAGCAGCCTCGGGACTAGCCCTGGCAATGAGCAGTTCTTC	.	TRBV7-2	TRBD2	TRBJ2-1
CASSRTGIPGELFF	TGTGCCAGCAGCCGGACAGGGATCCCCGGGGAGCTGTTTTTT	.	TRBV7-9	TRBD1	TRBJ2-2
CASSLEGGLVYGYTF	TGCGCCAGCAGCTTGGAAGGGGGCTTAGTCTATGGCTACACCTTC	.	TRBV5-1	TRBD1	TRBJ1-2
CASSSSPVESNTEAFF	TGTGCCAGCAGCAGTAGCCCGGTTGAATCGAACACTGAAGCTTTCTTT	.	TRBV5-4	.	TRBJ1-1
CASSFSLAGGDNEQFF	TGTGCCAGCAGTTTTTCGCTAGCGGGAGGGGACAATGAGCAGTTCTTC	.	TRBV28	TRBD2	TRBJ2-1
CASSSGQGGYGYTF	TGTGCCAGCAGCTCGGGACAGGGTGGCTATGGCTACACCTTC	.	TRBV7-2	TRBD1	TRBJ1-2
CASSSPWDRGLVNQPQHF	TGTGCCAGCAGCTCCCCCTGGGACAGGGGGCTCGTCAATCAGCCCCAGCATTTT	.	TRBV7-2	TRBD1	TRBJ1-5
CASSLASGGVTSYEQYF	TGTGCCAGCAGCTTAGCATCGGGGGGCGTCACCTCCTACGAGCAGTACTTC	.	TRBV7-2	.	TRBJ2-7
CASSYLAGGEQYF	TGTGCCAGCAGCTATCTAGCGGGAGGCGAGCAGTACTTC	.	TRBV5-6	TRBD2	TRBJ2-7
CASSSTRGRAYNEQFF	TGTGCCAGCAGCTCTACTAGGGGGAGGGCTTACAATGAGCAGTTCTTC	.	TRBV11-1	.	TRBJ2-1
CATSRDLGSQPQHF	TGTGCCACCAGCAGAGATTTGGGCTCACAGCCCCAGCATTTT	.	TRBV15	.	TRBJ1-5
CASFTDRGEQFF	TGTGCCAGCTTCACGGACAGAGGTGAGCAGTTCTTC	.	TRBV2	.	TRBJ2-1
CAWAGGTRETQYF	TGTGCCTGGGCCGGGGGTACCCGGGAGACCCAGTACTTC	.	TRBV30	.	TRBJ2-5